This is a list of T cell receptor beta chains from one sample in a study of early T cells in non-severe SARS-CoV-2 infection. Using its own MiXCR run on the 5' RACE reads, TCRdb lists one record per CDR3 protein. The sample holds about 31,000 distinct CDR3 sequences; 5.8% are singletons and the top ten take 5% to 5.5%. The sequencing input was whole blood. Receptors originate from an adult who was a healthcare worker with PCR-confirmed SARS-CoV-2 infection or an uninfected control (not recorded which). CDR3s include the opening cysteine and the closing phenylalanine or tryptophan. A D gene is named only where the DNA matches it firmly. Clone size is stated in some rows and not others, as once, few, many or a class when expanded.

D gene: TRBD1
J gene: TRBJ2-2
clone size: many
V gene: TRBV11-2
CDR3 protein: CASSSTGAWNTGELFF
CDR3 DNA: TGTGCCAGCAGTTCTACAGGGGCCTGGAACACCGGGGAGCTGTTTTTT

D gene: -
J gene: TRBJ1-5
clone size: few
V gene: TRBV30
CDR3 protein: CAWSVGGDSNQPQHF
CDR3 DNA: TGTGCCTGGAGTGTCGGGGGGGATAGCAATCAGCCCCAGCATTTT

D gene: -
J gene: TRBJ2-3
clone size: many
V gene: TRBV13
CDR3 protein: CASPRDSWAGASTDTQYF
CDR3 DNA: TGTGCCAGCCCCAGGGATAGCTGGGCAGGAGCTAGCACAGATACGCAGTATTTT

D gene: -
J gene: TRBJ2-3
clone size: many
V gene: TRBV7-2
CDR3 protein: CASSLGTGVDTQYF
CDR3 DNA: TGTGCCAGCAGCTTAGGGACTGGGGTAGATACGCAGTATTTT

D gene: TRBD2
J gene: TRBJ2-5
clone size: few
V gene: TRBV29-1
CDR3 protein: CSVGGLATQETQYF
CDR3 DNA: TGCAGCGTTGGGGGACTAGCGACTCAAGAGACCCAGTACTTC

D gene: -
J gene: TRBJ2-2
clone size: many
V gene: TRBV29-1
CDR3 protein: CSVRTRAANTGELFF
CDR3 DNA: TGCAGCGTTAGAACCCGGGCTGCGAACACCGGGGAGCTGTTTTTT

D gene: -
J gene: TRBJ1-2
clone size: few
V gene: TRBV4-2
CDR3 protein: CASSQERVGGYGYTF
CDR3 DNA: TGTGCCAGCAGCCAAGAGCGTGTGGGCGGCTATGGCTACACCTTC

D gene: TRBD2
J gene: TRBJ2-4
clone size: many
V gene: TRBV7-6
CDR3 protein: CASSLEFSGRADIQYF
CDR3 DNA: TGTGCCAGCAGCTTAGAGTTTAGCGGGAGAGCGGACATTCAGTACTTC

D gene: -
J gene: TRBJ1-1
clone size: many
V gene: TRBV9
CDR3 protein: CASSANSHTEAFF
CDR3 DNA: TGTGCCAGCAGCGCTAACAGCCACACTGAAGCTTTCTTT

D gene: -
J gene: TRBJ1-1
clone size: medium-sized
V gene: TRBV7-3
CDR3 protein: CASSLWRTSNTEAFF
CDR3 DNA: TGTGCCAGCAGCTTATGGCGGACCTCGAACACTGAAGCTTTCTTT

D gene: -
J gene: TRBJ2-7
clone size: few
V gene: TRBV19
CDR3 protein: CASSIDGDSYEQYF
CDR3 DNA: TGTGCCAGTAGTATAGATGGGGACTCCTACGAGCAGTACTTC

D gene: -
J gene: TRBJ1-5
clone size: medium-sized
V gene: TRBV6-6
CDR3 protein: CASRPGPGGNQPQHF
CDR3 DNA: TGTGCCAGCAGACCCGGGCCCGGGGGCAATCAGCCCCAGCATTTT

D gene: -
J gene: TRBJ1-1
clone size: many
V gene: TRBV18
CDR3 protein: CASSPGGDVEAFF
CDR3 DNA: TGTGCCAGCTCACCCGGGGGAGATGTTGAAGCTTTCTTT

D gene: TRBD2
J gene: TRBJ2-3
clone size: many
V gene: TRBV5-4
CDR3 protein: CASSRTSGGTTDTQYF
CDR3 DNA: TGTGCCAGCAGCCGAACTAGCGGGGGGACCACAGATACGCAGTATTTT

D gene: -
J gene: TRBJ2-1
clone size: -
V gene: TRBV19
CDR3 protein: CASSIIQSSYNEQFF
CDR3 DNA: TGTGCCAGTAGTATAATACAGAGCTCCTACAATGAGCAGTTCTTC

D gene: TRBD1
J gene: TRBJ2-7
clone size: -
V gene: TRBV12-3/TRBV12-4
CDR3 protein: CASSHPRGFYEQYF
CDR3 DNA: TGTGCCAGCAGCCATCCCAGGGGGTTCTACGAGCAGTACTTC

D gene: -
J gene: TRBJ2-2
clone size: few
V gene: TRBV29-1
CDR3 protein: CSVGLRGANTGELFF
CDR3 DNA: TGCAGCGTTGGACTTCGTGGGGCAAACACCGGGGAGCTGTTTTTT

D gene: -
J gene: TRBJ1-2
clone size: many
V gene: TRBV28
CDR3 protein: CASSKPSDYGYTF
CDR3 DNA: TGTGCCAGCAGTAAACCCAGCGACTATGGCTACACCTTC

D gene: -
J gene: TRBJ1-4
clone size: many
V gene: TRBV7-6
CDR3 protein: CASSLNPSGVNEKLFF
CDR3 DNA: TGTGCCAGCAGCTTAAACCCGTCAGGGGTTAATGAAAAACTGTTTTTT

D gene: -
J gene: TRBJ2-7
clone size: few
V gene: TRBV5-1
CDR3 protein: CASSAPQGSGSLEQYF
CDR3 DNA: TGCGCCAGCAGCGCTCCTCAGGGCTCGGGATCCCTCGAGCAGTACTTC

D gene: -
J gene: TRBJ1-5
clone size: many
V gene: TRBV27
CDR3 protein: CASSLLGGDQPQHF
CDR3 DNA: TGTGCCAGCAGTTTATTGGGGGGGGATCAGCCCCAGCATTTT